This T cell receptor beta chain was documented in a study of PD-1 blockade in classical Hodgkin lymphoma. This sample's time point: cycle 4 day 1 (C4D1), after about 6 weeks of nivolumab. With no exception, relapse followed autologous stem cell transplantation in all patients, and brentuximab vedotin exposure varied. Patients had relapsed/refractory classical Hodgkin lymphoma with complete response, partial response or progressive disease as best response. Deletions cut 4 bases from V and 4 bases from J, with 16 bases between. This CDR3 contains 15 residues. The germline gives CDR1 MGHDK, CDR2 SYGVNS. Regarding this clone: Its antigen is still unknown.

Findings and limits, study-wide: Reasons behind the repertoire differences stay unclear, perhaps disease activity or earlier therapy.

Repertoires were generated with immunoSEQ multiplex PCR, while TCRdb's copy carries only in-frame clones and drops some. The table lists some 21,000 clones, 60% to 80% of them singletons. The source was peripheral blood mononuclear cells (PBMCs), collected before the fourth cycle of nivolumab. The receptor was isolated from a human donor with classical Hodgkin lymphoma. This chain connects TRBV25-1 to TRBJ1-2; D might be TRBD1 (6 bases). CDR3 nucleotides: TGTGCCAGCAGTGGACAGGTCGCCTTAATCTATGGCTACACCTTC. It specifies CASSGQVALIYGYTF.